Listed below are T cell receptor beta chains from one sample, sequenced in a study of T cells in Graves' hyperthyroidism and ophthalmopathy. TCRdb called the multiplex PCR reads again in MiXCR, with one record for every CDR3 protein. The sample holds some 50,000 distinct CDR3 sequences, approximately 48% seen once. Sequenced sample: blood. Receptor source: a woman in her forties or fifties with Graves' ophthalmopathy. Both conserved end residues are part of each CDR3. D genes are given only for firm matches. Not every row has a clone size; where given, it reads once, few, many or a size class.

d_gene,v_gene,j_gene,abundance,CDR3aa,CDR3nt
-,TRBV7-6,TRBJ2-3,medium-sized,CASSLGGSADTQYF,TGTGCCAGCAGCTTAGGTGGTAGCGCAGATACGCAGTATTTT
TRBD2,TRBV10-3,TRBJ2-7,-,CAGSGVGGYEQYF,TGTGCTGGCAGCGGGGTAGGAGGATACGAGCAGTACTTC
-,TRBV20-1,TRBJ2-1,-,CSARRPGETDEQFF,TGCAGTGCTCGCCGGCCGGGAGAGACTGATGAGCAGTTCTTC
TRBD2,TRBV19,TRBJ2-7,many,CASSTGGGAYEQYF,TGTGCCAGTAGCACGGGGGGTGGGGCCTACGAGCAGTACTTC
-,TRBV7-8,TRBJ1-1,medium-sized,CASTKQRNTEAFF,TGTGCCAGCACCAAGCAGAGGAACACTGAAGCTTTCTTT
TRBD1,TRBV20-1,TRBJ1-6,many,CSARDRGFGPLHF,TGCAGTGCTCGGGACAGGGGGTTTGGACCCCTCCACTTT
-,TRBV19,TRBJ1-1,many,CASSRRPGVGSEAFF,TGTGCCAGTAGTCGACGTCCGGGGGTGGGATCTGAAGCTTTCTTT
-,TRBV20-1,TRBJ1-1,many,CSAPEAGARNTEAFF,TGCAGTGCTCCCGAAGCGGGGGCAAGGAACACTGAAGCTTTCTTT
-,TRBV7-3,TRBJ2-7,-,CASSPGGGPRYF,TGTGCCAGCAGCCCGGGGGGCGGGCCACGGTACTTC
TRBD1,TRBV20-1,TRBJ2-3,many,CSASDRGISTDTQYF,TGCAGTGCATCCGACAGGGGGATAAGCACAGATACGCAGTATTTT
TRBD2,TRBV10-3,TRBJ2-3,many,CAISERLAASADTQYF,TGTGCCATCAGTGAGAGACTAGCAGCTAGCGCAGATACGCAGTATTTT
TRBD1,TRBV9,TRBJ2-1,once,CASSVGQGPLQSFF,TGTGCCAGCAGCGTGGGACAGGGCCCCCTTCAGTCGTTCTTC
TRBD2,TRBV28,TRBJ2-7,many,CASILGGTYEQYF,TGTGCCAGCATCCTGGGGGGGACGTACGAGCAGTACTTC
-,TRBV20-1,TRBJ2-5,many,CSASETRWETQYF,TGCAGTGCTAGTGAGACTAGGTGGGAGACCCAGTACTTC